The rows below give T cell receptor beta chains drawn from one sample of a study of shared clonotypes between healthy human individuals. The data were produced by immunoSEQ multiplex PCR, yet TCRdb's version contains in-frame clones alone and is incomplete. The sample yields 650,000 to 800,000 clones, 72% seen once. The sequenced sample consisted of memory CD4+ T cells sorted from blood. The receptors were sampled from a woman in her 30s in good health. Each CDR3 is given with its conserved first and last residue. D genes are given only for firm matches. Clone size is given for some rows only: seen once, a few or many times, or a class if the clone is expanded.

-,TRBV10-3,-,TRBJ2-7,TGTGCCATCAGTGAGTCGAGGGCAGGAAGCTCCTACGAGCAGTACTTC,CAISESRAGSSYEQYF
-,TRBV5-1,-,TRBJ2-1,TGCGCCAGCAGCTTCGACGGGAGAACCTACAATGAGCAGTTCTTC,CASSFDGRTYNEQFF
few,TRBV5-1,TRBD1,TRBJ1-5,TGCGCCAGCAGCCTGACAGGGGGCGCGGCTCAGCCCCAGCATTTT,CASSLTGGAAQPQHF
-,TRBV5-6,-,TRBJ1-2,TGTGCCAGCAGCTTGGACAGGGCGGGCTATGGCTACACCTTC,CASSLDRAGYGYTF
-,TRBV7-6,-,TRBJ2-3,TGTGCCAGCAGCGCACAGGCAGATACGCAGTATTTT,CASSAQADTQYF
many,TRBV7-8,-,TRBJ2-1,TGTGCCAGCAGCTCAAACGCGGGCTTTGGTAATGAGCAGTTCTTC,CASSSNAGFGNEQFF
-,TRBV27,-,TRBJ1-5,TGTGCCAGCAGTGGACGTTATAGCAATCAGCCCCAGCATTTT,CASSGRYSNQPQHF
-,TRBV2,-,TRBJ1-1,TGTGCCAGCAGCTTACAGGACGGGGCTGAAGCTTTCTTT,CASSLQDGAEAFF
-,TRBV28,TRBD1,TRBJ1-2,TGTGCCAGCAGTTCCGGACAGGGAGGCGGCTACACCTTC,CASSSGQGGGYTF
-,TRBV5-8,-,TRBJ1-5,TGTGCCAGCAGCTCCAGCGGGGTTTATAGCAATCAGCCCCAGCATTTT,CASSSSGVYSNQPQHF
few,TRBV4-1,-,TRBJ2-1,TGCGCCAGCAGCCAAAGTGGGGCCTACAATGAGCAGTTCTTC,CASSQSGAYNEQFF
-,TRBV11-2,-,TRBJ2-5,TGTGCCAGCAGCAGAGGTGGGGCGCGACAAGAGACCCAGTACTTC,CASSRGGARQETQYF
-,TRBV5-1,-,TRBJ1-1,TGCGCCAGTAAACCGGGAGACCCGTCCAACACTGAAGCTTTCTTT,CASKPGDPSNTEAFF
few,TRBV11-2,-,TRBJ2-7,TGTGCCAGCAGCTTGGACAATCTAGGGTACGAGCAGTACTTC,CASSLDNLGYEQYF
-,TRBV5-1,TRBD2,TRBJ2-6,TGCGCCAGCACCGTACTAGCGGGAGGATCTGGGGCCAACGTCCTGACTTTC,CASTVLAGGSGANVLTF
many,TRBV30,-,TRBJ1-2,TGTGCCTGGAGTATTGGGAATTATGGCTACACCTTC,CAWSIGNYGYTF
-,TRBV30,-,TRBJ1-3,TGTGCCTGGGGAGAAGATAGCTCTGGAAACACCATATATTTT,CAWGEDSSGNTIYF
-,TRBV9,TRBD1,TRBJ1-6,TGTGCCAGCAGCATCGGGACAGGGGGCTTGTCACCCCTCCACTTT,CASSIGTGGLSPLHF
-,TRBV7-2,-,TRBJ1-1,TGTGCCAGCAGCTGGGGAGGAGCCAACACTGAAGCTTTCTTT,CASSWGGANTEAFF
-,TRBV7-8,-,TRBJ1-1,TGTGCCAGCAGCTTCACCTTCAACACTGAAGCTTTCTTT,CASSFTFNTEAFF
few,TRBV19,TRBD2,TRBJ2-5,TGTGCCAGTAGTAGGTCGACTAGCGGCCGGCGGGAGACCCAGTACTTC,CASSRSTSGRRETQYF
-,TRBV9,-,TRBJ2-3,TGTGCCAGCACTCAGTCCTCCCTCGCAGATACGCAGTATTTT,CASTQSSLADTQYF
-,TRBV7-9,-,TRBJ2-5,TGTGCCAGCAGCTTGCGACCTTTGGGGGAGACCCAGTACTTC,CASSLRPLGETQYF
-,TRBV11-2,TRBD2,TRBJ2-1,TGTGCCAGCAGCTTAGGAGGGCGGGAGCGGCAGTTCTTC,CASSLGGRERQFF
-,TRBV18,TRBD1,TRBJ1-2,TGTGCCAGCGTCGGGGACAGGGACTATGGCTACACCTTC,CASVGDRDYGYTF
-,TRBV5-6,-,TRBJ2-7,TGTGCCAGCAGCTTGGAGGTCGGTCGGGTTTTTTCCTACGAGCAGTACTTC,CASSLEVGRVFSYEQYF
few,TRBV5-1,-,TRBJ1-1,TGCGCCAGCAGCTGGACACCCTCGAGGGACACTGAAGCTTTCTTT,CASSWTPSRDTEAFF
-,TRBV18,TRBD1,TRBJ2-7,TGTGCCAGCTCTGCGGACAGGGGGGTCTACGAGCAGTACTTC,CASSADRGVYEQYF
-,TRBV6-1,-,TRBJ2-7,TGTGCCAGCAGTCTTCTGGACAGATCCTACGAGCAGTACTTC,CASSLLDRSYEQYF
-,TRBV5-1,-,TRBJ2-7,TGCGCCAGCAGCAGGGACCGAACCTACGAGCAGTACTTC,CASSRDRTYEQYF
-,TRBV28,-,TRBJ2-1,TGTGCCAGCAGTTTGGGCAGGGGTAGCGGGCCTAACAATGAGCAGTTCTTC,CASSLGRGSGPNNEQFF
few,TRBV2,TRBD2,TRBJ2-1,TGTGCCAGCAGGGGAGGGACTAGCGGGAGGGTGAGCTCCTACAATGAGCAGTTCTTC,CASRGGTSGRVSSYNEQFF
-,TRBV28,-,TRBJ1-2,TGTGCCAGCAGTCAGGCGTCCCCTAACTATGGCTACACCTTC,CASSQASPNYGYTF
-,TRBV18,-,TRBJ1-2,TGTGCCAGCTCACAGTCCTTCTTGGACAGCGGCTATGGCTACACCTTC,CASSQSFLDSGYGYTF
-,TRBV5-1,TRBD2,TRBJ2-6,TGCGCCAGCAGCTTGGTGGTCGGGGGAGGGCGGGCCAACGTCCTGACTTTC,CASSLVVGGGRANVLTF
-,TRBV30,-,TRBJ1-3,TGTGCCTGGAGTGGACGTGGAAACACCATATATTTT,CAWSGRGNTIYF
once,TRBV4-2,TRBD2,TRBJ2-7,TGTGCCAGCAGCCAAGATCCCACTAGCGGGATCTTCGAGCAGTACTTC,CASSQDPTSGIFEQYF
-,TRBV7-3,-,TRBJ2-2,TGTGCCAGCAGCTTATACCCCGGGGAGCTGTTTTTT,CASSLYPGELFF
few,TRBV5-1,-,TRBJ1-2,TGCGCCAGCAGCGACGGTGGAAACTATGGCTACACCTTC,CASSDGGNYGYTF
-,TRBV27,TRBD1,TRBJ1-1,TGTGCCAGCAGTCACAGGGGCTATAACACTGAAGCTTTCTTT,CASSHRGYNTEAFF
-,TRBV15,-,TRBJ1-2,TGTGCCACCAGCAGAGACACGGTTTCTCGTGGCTACACCTTC,CATSRDTVSRGYTF
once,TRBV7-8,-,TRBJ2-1,TGTGCCAGCATTCAAAAGGGCAATGAGCAGTTCTTC,CASIQKGNEQFF
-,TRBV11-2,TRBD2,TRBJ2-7,TGTGCCAGCAGCCCACGACTAGCGGGAAGGTACGAGCAGTACTTC,CASSPRLAGRYEQYF